The 6 T cell receptor beta chains presented below share a single source sample, sequenced in a study of cytomegalovirus exposure and HLA in healthy donors (dated by TCRdb to about 2017). Receptors were amplified or captured by the immunoSEQ multiplex PCR assay. For the multiplex PCR, a mixture combining 60 forward primers for TCR Vbeta segments and 13 reverse primers for TCR Jbeta segments was used. TCRdb retrieved this table from immuneACCESS and kept in-frame rearrangements only. Not all clones are present; in checked studies, unresolved V genes account for under half, and no reason is known for the remainder. A total of 150,000 to 200,000 clones appear in this sample, about 75% of them only once. The biggest ten clones account for about 2.7% of the sample. The sequenced sample consisted of PBMCs. The receptor source for this set is a woman aged 45-59 years in good health and CMV-seropositive.

V usage is TRBV19 and J usage is TRBJ2-1; the D gene is possibly TRBD2 (7 bases). Trimming removed 8 bases from V and 7 bases from J, with 18 bases in between. The CDR3 spans 14 residues. Germline CDR1 LNHDA, CDR2 SQIVND (reference sequence). CDR3 DNA: TGTGCCAGTTGGGACCGGGGGGCCGGGAATGAGCAGTTCTTC. Encoded protein: CASWDRGAGNEQFF.

There are a few counts of this clone. The CDR3 loop reads CASSYYGSLNEKLFF. The CDR3 DNA is TGCGCCAGCAGCTACTATGGCAGTCTTAATGAAAAACTGTTTTTT. The V and J genes are TRBV5-1 and TRBJ1-4, with no clear D. Germline assignment: CDR1 SGHRS and CDR2 YFSETQ. Trimming stripped 3 bases from V and 4 bases from J, with 13 bases between. This CDR3 is 15 amino acids long.

V gene TRBV7-8 combines with J gene TRBJ1-3, with no clear D. CDR1 is SGHVS and CDR2 is FQNEAQ in the germline V gene. V lost 3 bases, J lost 0 bases, and 12 bases lay in between. This CDR3 has 16 residues. CDR3 region: CASSFSLYHSGNTIYF. The CDR3 DNA sequence: TGTGCCAGCAGCTTCTCACTATATCACTCTGGAAACACCATATATTTT.

V gene TRBV6-1 combines with J gene TRBJ2-7, with 14 bases that match TRBD2. This CDR3 is 14 amino acids long. The junction had 4 bases not matched to a gene; V was cut back by 6 bases and J by 6 bases. Germline V CDR1 and CDR2: MNHNS, SASEGT. CDR3 sequence reads: CASRTSGGVGEQYF. The CDR3 DNA reads TGTGCCAGCAGGACTAGCGGGGGGGTCGGCGAGCAGTACTTC.

This clone occurred once. This rearrangement joins TRBV5-1 to TRBJ2-5, with a tentative D call TRBD1 (6 bases). The CDR3 consists of 15 residues. V was pared by 3 bases and J by 4 bases, with 16 bases between. The V gene's germline CDR1 is SGHRS and CDR2 YFSETQ. The CDR3, as DNA: TGCGCCAGCAGCTCGTTTACAGGGACCCCAGAGACCCAGTACTTC. Translation: CASSSFTGTPETQYF.

The J gene is TRBJ1-1, the V gene TRBV7-2; TRBD1 matches 7 bases. The germline CDR1 and CDR2 sequences are SGHTA and FQGNSA. CDR3 length: 16 residues. Trimming at V came to 5 bases and at J to 0 bases, leaving 9 bases not matched to a gene. In DNA form, the CDR3 reads TGTGCCAGCAGCAGCCAGGGGGTAGGGCTGAACACTGAAGCTTTCTTT. Its translation is CASSSQGVGLNTEAFF.